The rows below give T cell receptor beta chains drawn from one sample of a study of response to subunit inactivated influenza vaccine. TCRdb reprocessed the RT-PCR reads with MiXCR, giving one entry per CDR3 protein. The sample consists of about 520,000 distinct CDR3 sequences, around 7.7% of them appearing once. This material consisted of PBMCs from blood, taken approximately 25 months after vaccination. These receptors came from a man aged 50-75 years who received an inactivated influenza vaccine. Each CDR3 is given with its conserved first and last residue. Each record gives: D gene, J gene, V gene, clone size, CDR3 DNA, CDR3 protein. A D gene is named only where the DNA matches it firmly. The size entry is marked missing in some rows and otherwise reads once, few, many or a size class.

>-|TRBJ1-1|TRBV4-3|many
TGCGCCAGCAGCCAATGTGTCGCATCGACTGGAGACCAGAACACTGAAGCTTTCTTT
CASSQCVASTGDQNTEAFF
>TRBD2|TRBJ2-3|TRBV29-1|few
TGCAGCGTTGAAAAGGGACTAGCGGATAGCACAGATACGCAGTATTTT
CSVEKGLADSTDTQYF
>-|TRBJ2-7|TRBV6-2/TRBV6-3|-
TGTGCCAGCAGTTATTGGGAGGTCTCCTACTACGAGCAGTACTTC
CASSYWEVSYYEQYF
>-|TRBJ2-3|TRBV5-1|many
TGCGCCAGCAGCTTGATGGGGGCTAGCACAGATACGCAGTATTTT
CASSLMGASTDTQYF
>TRBD1|TRBJ2-1|TRBV9|many
TGTGCCAGCAGCGTAGTGGACAGGGGCCATGAGCAGTTCTTC
CASSVVDRGHEQFF
>-|TRBJ2-3|TRBV20-1|many
TGCAGTGCTAGAGCCGGTACAGATACGCAGTATTTT
CSARAGTDTQYF
>TRBD2|TRBJ2-5|TRBV20-1|few
TGCAGTGCTAGAGTGACTAGCGGGAGTTTCGGGACCCAGTACTTC
CSARVTSGSFGTQYF
>TRBD1|TRBJ2-1|TRBV2|-
TGTGCCAGCGCGTTTCAGGGGGCCCCCTACAATGAGCAGTTCTTC
CASAFQGAPYNEQFF
>-|TRBJ2-2|TRBV6-5|many
TGTGCCAGCAGTTACTCGATTGGGCCGGGCACCGGGGAGCTGTTTTTT
CASSYSIGPGTGELFF
>TRBD1|TRBJ2-7|TRBV12-3/TRBV12-4|few
TGTGCCAGCGGGACAGGGGTCTACGAGCAGTACTTC
CASGTGVYEQYF
>TRBD2|TRBJ2-3|TRBV4-2|few
TGTGCCAGCAGCCAAGAACGGACTAGCGGGGGTTCTACGCAGTATTTT
CASSQERTSGGSTQYF
>-|TRBJ2-5|TRBV20-1|many
TGCAGTGCTAAGGACGGAAGCTTTCAAGAGACCCAGTACTTC
CSAKDGSFQETQYF
>-|TRBJ2-7|TRBV27|few
TGTGCCAGCAGTTTAAATTACTTGGGCGAGCAGTACTTC
CASSLNYLGEQYF
>TRBD2|TRBJ2-2|TRBV6-1|few
TGTGCCAGCAGCGATGGGGGGAGGGGCACCGGGGAGCTGTTTTTT
CASSDGGRGTGELFF
>TRBD2|TRBJ2-3|TRBV30|-
TGTGCCTGGAGCCCCGGGGGGTTGCTAGATACCCAGTATTTT
CAWSPGGLLDTQYF
>-|TRBJ1-2|TRBV3-1|many
TGTGCCAGCAGCACGCCCGGCTATGGCTACACCTTC
CASSTPGYGYTF
>-|TRBJ1-1|TRBV5-4|few
TGTGCCAGCAGCTTGGCGGTAGGAGACACTGAAGCTTTCTTT
CASSLAVGDTEAFF
>TRBD1|TRBJ2-7|TRBV5-1|many
TGCGCCAGCAGCCCCGGGACAGCGTCCTACGAGCAGTACTTC
CASSPGTASYEQYF
>-|TRBJ2-5|TRBV12-3/TRBV12-4|many
TGTGCCAGCAGCCCTCAGGGGGGCCCGCAAGAGACCCAGTACTTC
CASSPQGGPQETQYF
>TRBD2|TRBJ2-4|TRBV5-1|few
TGCGCCAGCAGCTTAGGCGGGAGGGCCCCAAACATTCAGTACTTC
CASSLGGRAPNIQYF
>-|TRBJ1-2|TRBV6-5|few
TGTGCCAGCAGTTACAGGAGACCAGGCTATGGCTACACCTTC
CASSYRRPGYGYTF
>-|TRBJ2-2|TRBV5-1|many
TGCGCCAGCAGCTTGGGACACGGCGCCGGGGAGCTGTTTTTT
CASSLGHGAGELFF
>TRBD2|TRBJ2-3|TRBV10-3|-
TGTGCCATCAGCTGGGGGGGTGAGGCCACAGATACGCAGTATTTT
CAISWGGEATDTQYF
>-|TRBJ1-5|TRBV20-1|many
TGCAGTGCTAAAATTGGCGAACAGCCCCAGCATTTT
CSAKIGEQPQHF
>-|TRBJ2-7|TRBV5-5|-
TGTGCCAGCAGCCCCCGTTTGAGGGGCGACACTGGCGCCTACGAGCAGTACTTC
CASSPRLRGDTGAYEQYF
>-|TRBJ2-1|TRBV20-1|many
TGCAGTGCTATGGGTCGGGAGACCTGGAATGAGCAGTTCTTC
CSAMGRETWNEQFF
>-|TRBJ2-5|TRBV15|-
TGTGCCACCAGCAGAGCGGGTAGATTTGAGACCCAGTACTTC
CATSRAGRFETQYF
>-|TRBJ1-5|TRBV20-1|many
TGCAGTGCTATTCCCCCATATAGCAATCAGCCCCAGCATTTT
CSAIPPYSNQPQHF
>-|TRBJ2-6|TRBV24-1|many
TGTGCCACCGGCGAACTGAGCTCTGGGGCCAACGTCCTGACTTTC
CATGELSSGANVLTF
>-|TRBJ1-1|TRBV29-1|few
TGCAGCGCCGACCGGGGCACTGAAGCTTTCTTT
CSADRGTEAFF
>TRBD2|TRBJ2-3|TRBV20-1|-
TGCAGTGCTGCCATGACTAGCGGGAGGGCCCCAGATACGCAGTATTTT
CSAAMTSGRAPDTQYF